This paragraph covers one TCR beta chain sequence. TCRdb's copy holds only in-frame clones and misses some; the assay was immunoSEQ multiplex PCR. The repertoire includes roughly 2.1 million clones, 85% to 95% of them detected once, and roughly 1.8% sits in the top ten. This specimen comes from a study of shared clonotypes between healthy human individuals. Cells designated naive CD8 were CD45RO-negative and were positively selected for CCR7, with terminally differentiated effector memory CD45RA+ cells excluded. Donation came from healthy HIV-negative adults that had no recent acute infections or vaccinations. This receptor was identified in a man younger than 35 in good health. Some clones in this sample may be carry-over from other donors' samples. The sample comprised naive CD8+ T cells from PBMCs.

The CDR3 here is CSVPTLPWQADTQYF. The CDR3 nucleotides are TGCAGCGTTCCCACTCTGCCCTGGCAGGCGGATACGCAGTATTTT. The chain employs TRBV29-1 and TRBJ2-3; D unresolved. V lost 5 bases and J 6 bases, leaving 21 bases between the germline ends. The CDR3 covers 15 residues. Germline CDR1 reads SQVTM; CDR2 reads ANQGSEA.